One sample yielded the 17 T cell receptor beta chains listed below, sequenced in a study of tissue T cells after allogeneic stem cell transplantation. The data were produced by immunoSEQ multiplex PCR, yet TCRdb's version contains in-frame clones alone and is incomplete. The table has about 48,000 clones, roughly 75% seen once; the top ten hold roughly 0.7%. The sequenced material came from sorted cells pooled from one or two spleens. These TCRs come from a pool of C57BL/6 mice in good health.

Turning to this clone: Any gene name here is a mouse gene name. The read stops 1 residue short of the end of the CDR3; the missing end is completed from the germline J gene. This chain joins TRBV1 and TRBJ2-5; 7 nucleotides line up with TRBD1. Germline assignment: CDR1 NSQYPW and CDR2 LRSPGD (reference sequence). The CDR3 is 13 residues long. The V segment lost 4 bases and the J segment 2 bases; nucleotides outside the gene matches: 0. The CDR3 here is CTCSDRGQDTQYF. Partial CDR3 DNA: TGCACCTGCAGTGACAGGGGCCAAGACACCCAGTAC. Supplemented by reference TRBV1 and TRBJ2-5, the full variable domain reads VTLLEQNPRWRLVPRGQAVNLRCILKNSQYPWMSWYQQDLQKQLQWLFTLRSPGDKEVKSLPGADYLATRVTDTELRLQVANMSQGRTLYCTCSDRGQDTQYFGPGTRLLVL.

Remarks on this clone: Genes and germline are mouse. Read sequence stops 1 residue before the CDR3 end, and the germline J gene provides the missing end. The chain is built from TRBV1 and TRBJ2-5; D remains unclear. Trimming cost V 1 base and J 5 bases, with 4 bases left between them. Germline V CDR1 and CDR2: NSQYPW, LRSPGD (reference sequence). The CDR3 is 12 residues long. The CDR3 sequence: CTCSAGGDTQYF. The sequenced CDR3 bases are TGCACCTGCAGTGCAGGAGGAGACACCCAGTAC.

This clone was seen a handful of times. Genes and germline come from the mouse. The read terminates 1 residue before the CDR3 end, so the remaining end is supplied by the germline J gene. J is TRBJ2-7 and V is TRBV3; the D is unclear. Between the trimmed V and J ends, which lost 5 bases and 0 bases, there was a span of 8 bases. The CDR3 is 13 amino acids. The germline V gene encodes CDR1 SNHLY and CDR2 FYNGKV (reference sequence). The CDR3 protein is CASSIGVSYEQYF. The DNA read from the CDR3 is TGTGCCAGCAGCATCGGGGTCTCCTATGAACAGTAC.

To note about this clone: The genes and germline here are from mouse. The CDR3 end lies 1 residue beyond the end of the read and is filled in from the germline J gene. The rearrangement uses TRBV2 and TRBJ2-3; 10 positions agree with TRBD1. J lost 3 bases, V lost 11 bases, and 8 bases had no gene match. Germline V CDR1 and CDR2: LGHNA, YSYQKL. This CDR3 has 14 amino acids. Incomplete CDR3 DNA: TGTGCCCAAGGGACAGGGGTTCGGGCAGAAACGCTGTAT. It specifies CAQGTGVRAETLY. The full CDR3 protein is CAQGTGVRAETLYF.

This clone has a single count. Genes and germline are mouse. The missing CDR3 end, 1 residue past where the read stops, is filled in from the germline J gene. This chain links TRBV16 with TRBJ2-5; D assignment may be TRBD1 or TRBD2 (5 bases each). Germline CDR1 reads SGHSA; CDR2 reads FRNQAP. The V end was cut by 2 bases, the J end by 6 bases, with 12 bases between. The length of the CDR3 is 14 residues. CDR3 bases read: TGTGCAAGCAGCTTATCTGGGACGGGGGACACCCAGTAC. This sequence encodes CASSLSGTGDTQY. The full CDR3 is CASSLSGTGDTQYF.

This clone has only a few counts. The gene names given are mouse names. Read coverage stops 1 residue before the CDR3 terminus; the germline J gene supplies the remainder. Other nucleotide sequences from this sample produce the same CDR3. The J gene is TRBJ2-7, the V gene TRBV26, with a weak D call TRBD1 (6 bases). Germline values: CDR1 KGHPV, CDR2 FQNQEV (reference sequence). Trimming pared 3 bases from V and 2 bases from J, leaving 8 bases between. The CDR3 runs to 13 residues. The part of the CDR3 DNA that was read is TGTGCCAGCAGTCTCAGGGGCCCCTATGAACAGTAC. Translated, it gives CASSLRGPYEQY. The entire CDR3 sequence reads CASSLRGPYEQYF.

A note on this clone: Gene names are the mouse ones. From the germline J gene comes the end of the CDR3, since the read stops 1 residue before it. V is TRBV3 and J is TRBJ2-7, with 8 bases matching TRBD1. The germline V gene has CDR1 SNHLY and CDR2 FYNGKV (reference sequence). The trim removed 5 bases at V and 0 bases at J, leaving 3 bases unmatched. This CDR3 is built from 14 residues. The CDR3 spells CASSPGTGSYEQYF. Incomplete CDR3 DNA: TGTGCCAGCAGCCCCGGGACAGGCTCCTATGAACAGTAC. Variable domain in full (rest from reference TRBV3 and TRBJ2-7): GPKVLQIPSHQIIDMGQMVTLNCDPVSNHLYFYWYKQILGQQMEFLVNFYNGKVMEKSKLFKDQFSVERPDGSYFTLKIQPTALEDSAVYFCASSPGTGSYEQYFGPGTRLTVL.

Details on this clone: Gene names refer to mouse genes. The CDR3 end lies 1 residue beyond the end of the read and is filled in from the germline J gene. The rearrangement joins TRBV2 to TRBJ1-1; D uncertain. Per germline, CDR1 LGHNA and CDR2 YSYQKL. CDR3 length: 14 residues. The ends were cut back, 0 bases at V and 1 base at J, with 6 bases in the middle. The DNA read from the CDR3 is TGTGCCAGCAGCCAAGATAGGCAAAACACAGAAGTCTTC. This encodes CASSQDRQNTEVF. The CDR3, in full, reads CASSQDRQNTEVFF.

Of note for this clone: Each gene name is a mouse one. From the germline J gene comes the end of the CDR3, since the read stops 1 residue before it. The gene calls are TRBV13-1 and TRBJ1-1, with 7 bases that match TRBD1. Germline loops: CDR1 NSHNY, CDR2 SYGAGN. Losses at the gene ends were 4 bases for V and 7 bases for J; bases not matched to a gene: 7. This CDR3 has 13 residues. CDR3 in amino acids: CASSPRAGGEVFF. The CDR3 bases that were read are TGTGCCAGCAGTCCTCGGGCAGGGGGAGAAGTCTTC.

On this clone itself: Genes and germline come from the mouse. The CDR3 extends 1 residue past the end of the read, so its final part is completed from the germline J gene. The chain recombines TRBV15 with TRBJ1-4, with TRBD1 matching 7 bases. The CDR3 consists of 13 residues. Unmatched junction bases numbered 2, after V lost 6 bases and J lost 4 bases. Germline V gene sequence: CDR1 SGHND, CDR2 FRSKSL. The CDR3 DNA, read in part, is TGTGCCAGCAGCAGGGACAGCAACGAAAGATTATTT. Protein: CASSRDSNERLF. In full, the CDR3 reads CASSRDSNERLFF.

The table lists this clone with a few counts. Gene names denote mouse genes. The CDR3 end lies 1 residue beyond the end of the read and is filled in from the germline J gene. The sample contains more than one DNA sequence encoding this CDR3. The V and J genes are TRBV20 and TRBJ2-1; TRBD2 matches 7 bases. Germline V gene sequence: CDR1 GFQATS, CDR2 STVNSAI. CDR3 length: 13 residues. Trimming cost V 0 bases and J 4 bases; bases outside gene matches: 0. The CDR3 DNA, read in part, is TGTGGTGCTAGGGACTGGGGGTATGCTGAGCAGTTC. Its translation: CGARDWGYAEQF. The CDR3 reads in full as CGARDWGYAEQFF.

Worth noting for this clone: All gene names here are mouse names. The read gets to within 1 residue of the CDR3 end, and the germline J gene fills in the rest. V is TRBV4 and J is TRBJ2-7; 9 nucleotides agree with TRBD2. There are 14 residues in the CDR3. CDR1 is LGHDT, CDR2 YNNKQL, per germline (reference sequence). V lost 5 bases and J lost 4; bases outside the gene matches: 6. CDR3 DNA (partial): TGTGCCAGCAGCCCCGGGACTGGGAGATATGAACAGTAC. Its protein product is CASSPGTGRYEQY. The whole CDR3 is CASSPGTGRYEQYF.

With regard to this clone: Gene labels here are mouse ones. Incomplete CDR3 DNA: TGTGCCAGCGGTGATCTGGGAGACTCCGACTACACC. Protein product: CASGDLGDSDYT. Given in full, the CDR3 is CASGDLGDSDYTF. This chain joins TRBV13-2 and TRBJ1-2, with D unclear. The read ends 1 residue shy of where the CDR3 ends; the end is completed using the germline J gene. The CDR3 contains 13 residues. The ends were cut back, 1 base at V and 3 bases at J, with 7 bases in the middle. Germline V gene data show CDR1 as NNHNN and CDR2 as SYGAGS (reference sequence).

This clone was counted between two and nine times. Gene names are mouse gene names. The CDR3 is cut off 1 residue early in the read; its end comes from the germline J gene. The same CDR3 arises from other DNA sequences in this sample as well. The chain couples TRBV16 to TRBJ2-7; D is unclear. V lost 1 base and J 0 bases, leaving 7 bases between the germline ends. This CDR3 comprises 14 residues. Per the germline V gene, CDR1 is SGHSA and CDR2 is FRNQAP. CDR3 sequence reads: CASSLGQSSYEQYF. The CDR3 bases that were read are TGTGCAAGCAGCTTAGGACAAAGCTCCTATGAACAGTAC.

Note on this clone: The gene symbols are mouse symbols. From the germline J gene comes the end of the CDR3, since the read stops 1 residue before it. This rearrangement joins TRBV13-1 to TRBJ2-7; tentatively, D is TRBD2 (6 bases). CDR3 length: 14 amino acids. The V gene's germline CDR1 is NSHNY and CDR2 SYGAGN. V lost 3 bases, J lost 3 bases, and 13 bases lay in between. Incomplete CDR3 DNA: TGTGCCAGCAGTGGGGAGGTGGGGGTCTATGAACAGTAC. The encoded protein is CASSGEVGVYEQY. Given in full, the CDR3 is CASSGEVGVYEQYF.

Comments on this clone: The gene names given are mouse names. The read halts 1 residue ahead of the CDR3 end, with the missing end drawn from the germline J gene. The chain uses TRBV16 and TRBJ1-4; D call uncertain. The CDR3 totals 13 residues. Germline-derived CDR1 and CDR2 are SGHSA and FRNQAP. The germline V and J ends were trimmed by 1 base and 5 bases, with 5 bases remaining between them. The sequenced CDR3 bases are TGTGCAAGCAGCTTAGGGGAGAACGAAAGATTATTT. Translating it yields CASSLGENERLF. The CDR3 as a whole reads CASSLGENERLFF.

This clone occurred once. Mouse gene names and germline throughout. The CDR3 extends 1 residue past the end of the read, so its final part is completed from the germline J gene. J is TRBJ2-3 and V is TRBV31; D unclear. Trimming shortened V by 3 bases and J by 0 bases, and 13 bases separated the two germline ends. CDR1 and CDR2 (germline): GKSSPN, SITVG. The CDR3 runs to 15 residues. The CDR3 here is CAWRFRGPSAETLYF. Partial CDR3 DNA: TGTGCCTGGAGATTCCGGGGTCCTAGTGCAGAAACGCTGTAT.